This T cell receptor (beta chain) appears in the sequencing data of a study of blood T cell repertoires in COVID-19. Here immunoSEQ multiplex PCR was the method, and the copy in TCRdb shows in-frame clones only, minus some. The sample records just under 250,000 clones, around 89% being singletons. The CDR3 sequence is 17 residues long. The germline V gene has CDR1 MNHEY and CDR2 SVGEGT. The trim removed 0 bases at V and 0 bases at J, leaving 8 bases unmatched. The chain recombines TRBV6-2 or TRBV6-3 with TRBJ2-7; 7 bases are shared with TRBD1. Specimen: PBMCs or T cells enriched from blood (not recorded which). The sequence derives from a woman in her twenties or thirties who had recovered from COVID-19. The CDR3: CASSYSIGQVVSYEQYF. The CDR3 DNA is TGTGCCAGCAGTTACTCGATCGGACAGGTCGTCTCCTACGAGCAGTACTTC.